A selection of T cell receptor beta chains follows, all from one sample in a study of T cells expressing NK-cell markers. Using the 5' RACE reads, TCRdb records one entry per CDR3 protein without DNA. Its listing shows about 160,000 distinct CDR3 sequences. Material: blood T cells: a sorted CD56 or NKG2C T cell subset, CD4+ or CD8+ T cells, or bulk PBMC T cells (not recorded which). These receptors came from a man aged 18 to 70 in good health. CDR3s include the opening cysteine and the closing phenylalanine or tryptophan. The size field is filled for only some rows; it gives once, few, many or a size class.

V	J	size	CDR3
TRBV7-9	TRBJ1-4	.	CASSERTGHNEKLFF
TRBV30	TRBJ1-1	.	CAWENRDGRATEAFF
TRBV6-1	TRBJ2-1	.	CASRPGRVEADLKFF
TRBV5-1	TRBJ2-1	.	CASSGATTYNEQFF
TRBV19	TRBJ1-5	.	CATQDREVPQHF
TRBV5-5	TRBJ2-7	.	CASSWTVAYEQYF
TRBV20-1	TRBJ1-1	.	CSASGLVKEAFF
TRBV7-9	TRBJ1-5	.	CASSLSGTAINQPQHF
TRBV29-1	TRBJ1-6	.	CSVGPRSSYNSPLHF
TRBV10-3	TRBJ2-1	.	CAISELWDGNYNEQFF
TRBV7-9	TRBJ2-2	medium-sized	CASSVAGNTGELFF